Below are 21 T cell receptor beta chains sequenced from a single sample in a study of T cell repertoires in cytomegalovirus infection. One entry per CDR3 protein results from TCRdb running MiXCR on the reads. The sample carries fewer than 200,000 distinct CDR3 sequences, roughly 19% recorded once. Sequencing was performed on PBMCs. These receptors all stem from a human donor in good health (CMV status not recorded). Some clones in this sample may be carry-over from other donors' samples.

The chain employs TRBV14 and TRBJ1-3, with unresolved D. This CDR3 comprises 14 residues. CDR1 SGHDN and CDR2 FVKESK come from the germline V gene. Trimming removed 6 bases from V and 3 bases from J, with 12 bases in between. This chain's CDR3 is CASRPDGSGNTIYF. The CDR3 DNA reads TGTGCCAGCAGACCGGACGGAAGTGGAAACACCATATATTTT.

The V call is TRBV19, the J call TRBJ2-1; D may match TRBD1 or TRBD2 (7 bases each). In germline, CDR1 is LNHDA, CDR2 SQIVND (reference sequence). The CDR3 runs to 16 residues. V lost 4 bases and J lost 4, with 17 bases in between. The DNA for the CDR3 is TGTGCCAGTAGTACCCCCCAGGGGGGGATTTACAATGAGCAGTTCTTC. It translates to CASSTPQGGIYNEQFF.

The rearrangement joins TRBV11-1 to TRBJ2-3; 8 bases line up with TRBD1. V dropped 4 bases and J dropped 2; count of bases not matched to a gene: 5. Germline-derived CDR1 and CDR2 are SGHAT and FQDESV (reference sequence). This CDR3 is 15 amino acids long. The CDR3 loop reads CASSSKDRDTDTQYF. CDR3 nucleotides: TGTGCCAGCAGCTCAAAGGACAGGGACACAGATACGCAGTATTTT.

This clonotype was seen at least ten times. The chain couples TRBV12-3 or TRBV12-4 to TRBJ1-1; possible D gene TRBD1, 6 bases. CDR3 length: 14 amino acids. Trimming cost V 6 bases and J 5 bases, with 16 bases left between them. The CDR3 DNA sequence: TGTGCCAGCAGCCAGTCCGAAGGGGGGACTGAAGCTTTCTTT. Translating gives CASSQSEGGTEAFF.

Comment on this clonotype: Just one base apart from a much larger clone, this may be a read error. The chain combines TRBV28 with TRBJ1-5; 7 bases map to TRBD1. Germline V gene data show CDR1 as MDHEN and CDR2 as SYDVKM. The CDR3 length is 15 residues. The junction had 10 bases not matched to a gene; V was cut back by 10 bases and J by 1 base. Here the CDR3 DNA reads TGTGCCACCCACCACAGGGGCAAGAGCAATCAGCCCCAGCATTTT. It is translated as CATHHRGKSNQPQHF. Full variable domain (outside the CDR3, taken from reference TRBV28 and TRBJ1-5): DVKVTQSSRYLVKRTGEKVFLECVQDMDHENMFWYRQDPGLGLRLIYFSYDVKMKEKGDIPEGYSVSREKKERFSLILESASTNQTSMYLCATHHRGKSNQPQHFGDGTRLSIL.

This clonotype was detected many times. The rearrangement links TRBV6-6 to TRBJ2-6; D perhaps matches TRBD2 (6 bases). Trimming shortened V by 5 bases and J by 3 bases, and 14 bases separated the two germline ends. CDR1 and CDR2 from the germline V gene are MNHNY and SVGAGI (reference sequence). The CDR3 totals 16 residues. DNA for the CDR3: TGTGCCAGCAGTCCTCCCGCGGGGTTTGGGGCCAACGTCCTGACTTTC. Translated: CASSPPAGFGANVLTF.

In its sample, this clonotype was seen a few times. This chain connects TRBV29-1 to TRBJ1-2; 9 bases are shared with TRBD1. Germline assignment: CDR1 SQVTM and CDR2 ANQGSEA. The CDR3 has 13 amino acids. Germline trimming cut 5 bases from V and 4 bases from J; bases unmatched to any gene: 5. The CDR3 DNA sequence: TGCAGCGTTCTGCCGACAGGGGGCTATGGCTACACCTTC. Amino acid sequence: CSVLPTGGYGYTF.

For this clonotype: The germline gene is not matched at one end of the junction; a read error may be the cause. This chain uses TRBV7-3 with TRBJ2-1; D is possibly TRBD1 (6 bases). Germline V CDR1 and CDR2: SGHTA, FQGTGA. The CDR3 totals 14 residues. The CDR3 region is CDSSLGQSYNEQFF. CDR3 nucleotide sequence: TGTGACAGCAGCTTAGGACAGTCCTACAATGAGCAGTTCTTC.

This clonotype was observed a few times. The chain combines TRBV7-9 with TRBJ2-7, with 7 bases that match TRBD2. Germline lookup yields CDR1 SEHNR and CDR2 FQNEAQ (reference sequence). The CDR3 runs 14 residues. Trimming cost V 4 bases and J 0 bases; bases outside gene matches: 3. CDR3 coding DNA: TGTGCCAGCAGCTCCCGGGACTACTCCTACGAGCAGTACTTC. The encoded protein is CASSSRDYSYEQYF.

Note on this clonotype: The junction departs from germline at one end; a sequencing error may be responsible. The genes are TRBV14 and TRBJ2-1, with 10 bases that match TRBD2. CDR1 is SGHDN and CDR2 is FVKESK in the germline V gene. This CDR3 region has 15 residues. The DNA for the CDR3 is TGTGCCAGAAGCCAAGAGTCTAGCGGGAGCCGTGAGCAGTTCTTC. Encoded protein: CARSQESSGSREQFF.

J is TRBJ1-2 and V is TRBV6-2 or TRBV6-3; D remains unclear. Germline loops: CDR1 MNHEY, CDR2 SVGEGT. The CDR3 runs 12 residues. The V and J ends lost 7 bases and 8 bases respectively, with 14 bases between them. Here the CDR3 reads CASTEPQMGYTF. The DNA of the CDR3 is TGTGCCAGCACCGAGCCACAGATGGGCTACACCTTC.

The chain uses TRBV6-2 or TRBV6-3 and TRBJ1-2, with a weak D call TRBD1 (6 bases). The length of the CDR3 is 14 residues. The germline V gene encodes CDR1 MNHEY and CDR2 SVGEGT. With 2 bases removed from V and 3 bases from J, the gap between germline ends came to 10 bases. CDR3 loop: CASSYDHRDYGYTF. The CDR3, as DNA: TGTGCCAGCAGTTACGACCACAGGGACTATGGCTACACCTTC.

A few counts support this clonotype. The chain couples TRBV2 to TRBJ2-3, with 9 positions matching TRBD1. CDR3 length: 16 amino acids. Germline trimming cut 7 bases from V and 7 bases from J; bases unmatched to any gene: 15. In germline, CDR1 is SNHLY, CDR2 FYNNEI. CDR3 nucleotides: TGTGCCAGCAACTCCGGGACAGGGTCTTTGAGGAATACGCAGTATTTT. This codes for CASNSGTGSLRNTQYF.

This clonotype appeared many times. CDR3 residues: CASSLDPRGQSYEQYF. In nucleotides, the CDR3 is TGTGCCAGCAGCTTAGACCCCAGGGGGCAATCCTACGAGCAGTACTTC. The chain is built from TRBV7-2 and TRBJ2-7; 8 positions agree with TRBD1. The length of the CDR3 is 16 residues. CDR1 SGHTA and CDR2 FQGNSA come from the germline V gene. V trimming: 1 base; J trimming: 1 base; junction bases outside the gene matches: 6.

A few counts support this clonotype. V and J are TRBV6-2 or TRBV6-3 and TRBJ2-3; 7 bases align to TRBD1. V was clipped by 6 bases and J by 7 bases; unmatched bases: 4. This CDR3 has 12 amino acids. Germline CDR1 reads MNHEY; CDR2 reads SVGEGT. CDR3 sequence: CASSRQGNTQYF. The DNA of the CDR3 is TGTGCCAGCAGCCGACAGGGTAATACGCAGTATTTT.

The CDR3 is CASSGIGQGHTGELFF. The CDR3 coding sequence is TGCGCCAGCAGCGGAATAGGACAGGGTCACACCGGGGAGCTGTTTTTT. V gene TRBV5-1 combines with J gene TRBJ2-2; the match to TRBD1 covers 8 bases. V lost 4 bases to trimming and J lost 3 bases; unmatched junction nucleotides: 8. CDR3 length: 16 amino acids. Germline V gives CDR1 SGHRS, CDR2 YFSETQ.

There are many counts of this clonotype. The chain combines TRBV7-2 with TRBJ2-7; D gene ambiguous. V was pared by 3 bases and J by 1 base, with 7 bases between. Germline assignment: CDR1 SGHTA and CDR2 FQGNSA. The CDR3 is 13 amino acids. CDR3 region: CASSFSPSYEQYF. CDR3 coding DNA: TGTGCCAGCAGCTTTTCCCCATCCTACGAGCAGTACTTC. Full variable domain (outside the CDR3, taken from reference TRBV7-2 and TRBJ2-7): GAGVSQSPSNKVTEKGKDVELRCDPISGHTALYWYRQSLGQGLEFLIYFQGNSAPDKSGLPSDRFSAERTGGSVSTLTIQRTQQEDSAVYLCASSFSPSYEQYFGPGTRLTVT.

This chain connects TRBV29-1 to TRBJ2-2, with D perhaps matching TRBD1 (6 bases). In germline, CDR1 is SQVTM, CDR2 ANQGSEA. V shed 5 bases and J shed 4 bases, with 11 bases lying between them. This CDR3 is built from 13 residues. The CDR3 loop reads CSVRTDSTGELFF. The CDR3 DNA reads as TGCAGCGTTCGGACGGACAGCACCGGGGAGCTGTTTTTT.

This chain uses TRBV7-6 with TRBJ2-7, with D possibly being TRBD2 (6 bases). Germline-derived CDR1 and CDR2 are SGHVS and FNYEAQ. The CDR3 runs 13 residues. V was trimmed by 5 bases and J by 4 bases, leaving 12 bases between them. This CDR3 is CASSEGLIYEQYF. As DNA, the CDR3 is TGTGCCAGCAGCGAAGGACTAATATACGAGCAGTACTTC.

The chain employs TRBV19 and TRBJ2-3; D gene unclear. Germline loops: CDR1 LNHDA, CDR2 SQIVND (reference sequence). CDR3 length: 12 residues. Deletions cut 6 bases from V and 3 bases from J, with 7 bases between. CDR3 sequence (DNA): TGTGCCAGTAGCAGAAGAACAGATACGCAGTATTTT. Amino acids: CASSRRTDTQYF.

In regard to this clonotype: This clone may be a read error of a much larger clone one base away. Lacking the conserved final phenylalanine or tryptophan, this CDR3 likely reflects a read error. V and J are TRBV7-9 and TRBJ1-1; no clear D gene. CDR1 is SEHNR, CDR2 FQNEAQ, per germline (reference sequence). Trimming took off 4 bases at V and 1 base at J, with 13 bases between the two ends. The CDR3 is 15 residues long. The CDR3 reads CASSSSRPGNTEAFS. The CDR3 coding sequence is TGTGCCAGCAGCTCCTCCCGACCAGGGAACACTGAAGCTTTCTCT.